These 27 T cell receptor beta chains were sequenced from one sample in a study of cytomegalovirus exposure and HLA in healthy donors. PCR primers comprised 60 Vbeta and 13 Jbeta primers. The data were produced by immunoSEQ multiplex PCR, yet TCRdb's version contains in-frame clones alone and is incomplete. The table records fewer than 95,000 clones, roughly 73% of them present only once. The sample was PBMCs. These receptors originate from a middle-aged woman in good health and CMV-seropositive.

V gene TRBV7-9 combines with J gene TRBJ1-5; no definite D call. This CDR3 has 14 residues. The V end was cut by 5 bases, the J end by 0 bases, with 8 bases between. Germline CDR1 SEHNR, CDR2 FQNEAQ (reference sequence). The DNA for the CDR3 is TGTGCCAGCAGCCCATCCAATAGCAATCAGCCCCAGCATTTT. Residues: CASSPSNSNQPQHF.

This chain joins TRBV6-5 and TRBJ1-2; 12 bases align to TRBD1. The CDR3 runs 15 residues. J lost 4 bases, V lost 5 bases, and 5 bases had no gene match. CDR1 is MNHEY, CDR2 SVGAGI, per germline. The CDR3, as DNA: TGTGCCAGCAGTGGAGGGACAGGGGGCGTCTATGGCTACACCTTC. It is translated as CASSGGTGGVYGYTF.

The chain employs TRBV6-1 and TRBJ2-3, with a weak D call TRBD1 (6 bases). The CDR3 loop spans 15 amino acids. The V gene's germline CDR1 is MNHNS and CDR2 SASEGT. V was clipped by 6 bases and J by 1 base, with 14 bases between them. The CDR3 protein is CASRGAGSGTDTQYF. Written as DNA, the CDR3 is TGTGCCAGCAGGGGGGCCGGAAGCGGCACAGATACGCAGTATTTT.

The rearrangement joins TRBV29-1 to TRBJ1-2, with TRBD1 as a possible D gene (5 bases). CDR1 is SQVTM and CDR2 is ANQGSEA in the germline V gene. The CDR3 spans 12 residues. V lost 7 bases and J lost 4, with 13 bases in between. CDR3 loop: CSAMDMTYGYTF. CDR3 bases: TGCAGCGCCATGGACATGACCTATGGCTACACCTTC.

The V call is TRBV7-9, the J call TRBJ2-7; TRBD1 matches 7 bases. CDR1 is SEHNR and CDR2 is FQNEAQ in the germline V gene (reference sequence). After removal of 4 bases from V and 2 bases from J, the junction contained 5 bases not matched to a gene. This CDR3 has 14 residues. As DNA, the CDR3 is TGTGCCAGCAGCTCTGGACAGGTTACCTACGAGCAGTACTTC. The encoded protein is CASSSGQVTYEQYF.

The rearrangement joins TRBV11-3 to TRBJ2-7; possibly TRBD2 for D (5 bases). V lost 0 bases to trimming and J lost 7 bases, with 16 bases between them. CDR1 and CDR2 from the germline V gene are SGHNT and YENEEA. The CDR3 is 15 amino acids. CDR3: CASSLDWTSLGEQYF. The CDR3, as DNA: TGTGCCAGCAGCTTAGACTGGACTTCCTTAGGGGAGCAGTACTTC.

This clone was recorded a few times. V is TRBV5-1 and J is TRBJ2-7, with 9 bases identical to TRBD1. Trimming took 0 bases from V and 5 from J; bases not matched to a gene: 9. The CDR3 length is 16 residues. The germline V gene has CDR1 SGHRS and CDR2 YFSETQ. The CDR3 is CASSLAPDRGDHEQYF. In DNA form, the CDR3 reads TGCGCCAGCAGCTTGGCCCCTGACAGGGGGGATCACGAGCAGTACTTC.

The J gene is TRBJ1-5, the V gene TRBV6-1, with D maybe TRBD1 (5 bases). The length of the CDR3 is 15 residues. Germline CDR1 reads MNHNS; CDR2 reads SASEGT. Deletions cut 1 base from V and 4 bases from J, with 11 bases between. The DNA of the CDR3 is TGTGCCAGCAGTGAAGTAGGGGCAGTTAATCAGCCCCAGCATTTT. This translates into CASSEVGAVNQPQHF.

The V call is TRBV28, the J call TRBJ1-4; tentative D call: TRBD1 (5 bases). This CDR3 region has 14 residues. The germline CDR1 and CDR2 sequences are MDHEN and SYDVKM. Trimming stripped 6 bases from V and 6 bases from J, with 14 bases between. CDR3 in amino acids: CASSPRLGDEKLFF. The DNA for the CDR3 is TGTGCCAGCAGCCCCCGCTTAGGGGATGAAAAACTGTTTTTT.

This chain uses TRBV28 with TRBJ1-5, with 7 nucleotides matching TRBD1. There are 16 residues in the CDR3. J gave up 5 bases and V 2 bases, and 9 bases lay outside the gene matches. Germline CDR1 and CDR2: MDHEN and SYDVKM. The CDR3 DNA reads TGTGCCAGCAGTTTACGCGGACAGGAGACGGATCAGCCCCAGCATTTT. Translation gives CASSLRGQETDQPQHF.

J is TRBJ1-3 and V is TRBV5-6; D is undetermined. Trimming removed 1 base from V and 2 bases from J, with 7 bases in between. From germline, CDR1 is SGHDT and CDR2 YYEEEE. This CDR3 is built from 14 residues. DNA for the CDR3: TGTGCCAGCAGCTTGACAGATGCTGGAAACACCATATATTTT. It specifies CASSLTDAGNTIYF.

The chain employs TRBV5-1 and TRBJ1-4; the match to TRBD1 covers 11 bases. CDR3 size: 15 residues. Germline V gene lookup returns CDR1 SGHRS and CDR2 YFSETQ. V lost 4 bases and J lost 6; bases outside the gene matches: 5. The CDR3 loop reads CASSADRGRDEKLFF. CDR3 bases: TGCGCCAGCAGCGCGGACAGGGGGCGGGATGAAAAACTGTTTTTT.

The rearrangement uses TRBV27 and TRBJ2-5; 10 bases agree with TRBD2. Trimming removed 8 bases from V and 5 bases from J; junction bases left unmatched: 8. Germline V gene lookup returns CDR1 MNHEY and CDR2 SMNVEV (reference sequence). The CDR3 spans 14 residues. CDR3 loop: CASAGGAGGETQYF. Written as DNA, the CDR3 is TGTGCCAGCGCGGGGGGAGCGGGGGGGGAGACCCAGTACTTC.

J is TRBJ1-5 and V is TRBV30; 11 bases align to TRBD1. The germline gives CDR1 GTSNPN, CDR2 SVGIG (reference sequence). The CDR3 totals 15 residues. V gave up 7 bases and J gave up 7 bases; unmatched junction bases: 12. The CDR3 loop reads CASSPGQGAGQPQHF. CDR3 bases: TGTGCCTCGTCACCCGGACAGGGGGCCGGGCAGCCCCAGCATTTT.

CDR3 in amino acids: CANTGNLNTEAFF. The CDR3, as DNA: TGTGCCAATACAGGGAACTTAAACACTGAAGCTTTCTTT. The V call is TRBV2, the J call TRBJ1-1; a weak D match, TRBD1 (6 bases). Trimming shortened V by 10 bases and J by 2 bases, and 14 bases separated the two germline ends. Germline V gene sequence: CDR1 SNHLY, CDR2 FYNNEI. There are 13 residues in the CDR3.

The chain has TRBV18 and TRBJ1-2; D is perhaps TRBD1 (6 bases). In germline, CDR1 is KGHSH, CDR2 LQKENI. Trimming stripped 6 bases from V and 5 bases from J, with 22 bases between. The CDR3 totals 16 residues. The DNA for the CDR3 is TGTGCCAGCTCCCCCGCCCCTCTTACAGGGCGGTATGGCTACACCTTC. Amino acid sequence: CASSPAPLTGRYGYTF.

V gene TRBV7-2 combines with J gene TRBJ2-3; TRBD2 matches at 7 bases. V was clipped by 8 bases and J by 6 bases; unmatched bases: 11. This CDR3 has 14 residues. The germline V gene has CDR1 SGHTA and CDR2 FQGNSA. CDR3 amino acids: CASARDYPSDTQYF. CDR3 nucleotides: TGTGCCAGCGCACGGGACTATCCTTCCGATACGCAGTATTTT.

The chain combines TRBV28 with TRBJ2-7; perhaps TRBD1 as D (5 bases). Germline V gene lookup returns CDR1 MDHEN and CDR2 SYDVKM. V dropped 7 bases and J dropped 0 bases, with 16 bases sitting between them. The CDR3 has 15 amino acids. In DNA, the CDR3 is TGTGCCAGCACCACCGTACAGGAGAGCTCCTACGAGCAGTACTTC. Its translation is CASTTVQESSYEQYF.

The CDR3 reads CATSRDRDLWETQYF. The DNA for the CDR3 is TGTGCCACCAGCAGAGACCGAGATCTATGGGAGACCCAGTACTTC. The V gene is TRBV15, the J gene TRBJ2-5, with D unclear. V was shortened by 0 bases and J by 5 bases, with 13 bases between the two germline ends. Germline V lookup: CDR1 LNHNV, CDR2 YYDKDF (reference sequence). The CDR3 is made up of 15 amino acids.

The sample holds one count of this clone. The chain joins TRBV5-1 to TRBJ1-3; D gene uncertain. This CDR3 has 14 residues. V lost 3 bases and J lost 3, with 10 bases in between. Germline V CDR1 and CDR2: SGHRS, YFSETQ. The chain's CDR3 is CASSSRGSGNTIYF. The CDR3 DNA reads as TGCGCCAGCAGCTCCCGGGGAAGTGGAAACACCATATATTTT. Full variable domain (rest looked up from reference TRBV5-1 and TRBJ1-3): KAGVTQTPRYLIKTRGQQVTLSCSPISGHRSVSWYQQTPGQGLQFLFEYFSETQRNKGNFPGRFSGRQFSNSRSEMNVSTLELGDSALYLCASSSRGSGNTIYFGEGSWLTVV.

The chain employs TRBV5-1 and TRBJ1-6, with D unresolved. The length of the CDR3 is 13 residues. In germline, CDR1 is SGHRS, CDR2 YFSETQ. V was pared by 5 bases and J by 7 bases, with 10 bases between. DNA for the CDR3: TGCGCCAGCAGTCTGTCCGGGAATTCACCCCTCCACTTT. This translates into CASSLSGNSPLHF.

The CDR3 nucleotides are TGTGCCACCAGCATGTCTGGGGGGGCAAATCAGCCCCAGCATTTT. It yields the protein CATSMSGGANQPQHF. V usage is TRBV15 and J usage is TRBJ1-5, with D possibly being TRBD1 (6 bases). V was shortened by 4 bases and J by 4 bases, with 14 bases between the two germline ends. The CDR3 is 15 residues long. Germline V gene lookup returns CDR1 LNHNV and CDR2 YYDKDF (reference sequence).

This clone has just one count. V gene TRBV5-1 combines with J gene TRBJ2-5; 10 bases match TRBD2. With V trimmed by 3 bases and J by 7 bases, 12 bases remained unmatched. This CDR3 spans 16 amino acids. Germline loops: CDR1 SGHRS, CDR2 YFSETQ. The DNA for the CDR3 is TGCGCCAGCAGCTCGATATTCCCTAGCGGGAGCGCGACCCAGTACTTC. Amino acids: CASSSIFPSGSATQYF.

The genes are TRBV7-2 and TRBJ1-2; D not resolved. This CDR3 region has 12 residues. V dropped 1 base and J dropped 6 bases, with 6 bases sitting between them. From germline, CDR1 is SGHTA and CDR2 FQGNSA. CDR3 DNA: TGTGCCAGCAGCTTAGTATTCGATGGCTACACCTTC. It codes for CASSLVFDGYTF.

CDR3: CASSMGSRGEKLFF. CDR3 DNA: TGTGCCAGTAGTATGGGGAGCCGGGGTGAAAAACTGTTTTTT. V is TRBV19 and J is TRBJ1-4; D call uncertain. The germline CDR1 and CDR2 sequences are LNHDA and SQIVND (reference sequence). The CDR3 is made up of 14 amino acids. Trimming took 3 bases from V and 7 from J, leaving 12 bases between them.

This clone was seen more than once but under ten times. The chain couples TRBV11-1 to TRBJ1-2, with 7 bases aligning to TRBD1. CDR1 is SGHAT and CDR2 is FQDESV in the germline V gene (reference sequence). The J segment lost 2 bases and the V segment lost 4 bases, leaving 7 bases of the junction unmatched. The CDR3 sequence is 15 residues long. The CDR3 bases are TGTGCCAGCAGCTCCCGGACAGGAATAAACTATGGCTACACCTTC. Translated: CASSSRTGINYGYTF.

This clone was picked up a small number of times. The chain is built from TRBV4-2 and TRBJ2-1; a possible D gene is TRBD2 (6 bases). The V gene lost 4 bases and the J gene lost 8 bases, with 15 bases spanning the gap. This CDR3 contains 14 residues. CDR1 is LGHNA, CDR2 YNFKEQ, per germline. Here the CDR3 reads CASSPTSSVDEQFF. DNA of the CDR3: TGTGCCAGCAGCCCAACTAGCTCTGTAGATGAGCAGTTCTTC.